The TCR beta chain described here comes from a study of shared clonotypes between healthy human individuals. The CDR3 has 15 residues. The germline CDR1 and CDR2 sequences are LNHNV and YYDKDF (reference sequence). Trimming took off 1 base at V and 11 bases at J, with 20 bases between the two ends. Points on this clone: Its cognate antigen is unknown.

At deep level, the assay was performed. This table comes from immunoSEQ multiplex PCR, and its TCRdb copy is limited to in-frame clones, with some not included. The table lists about 1.5 million clones, around 98% of them singletons. Broader study findings: Four donors had around 5.5% of their naive CD4 clonotypes in common.

V gene TRBV15 combines with J gene TRBJ1-1; D is unclear. Sequencing input: naive CD4+ T cells sorted from blood. As for subset: CD45RA+ positively selected. This receptor was obtained from a man aged 30-40 years in good health. The CDR3 is CATSRVLATPLYAFF. CDR3 nucleotide sequence: TGTGCCACCAGCAGAGTATTGGCGACACCTTTATACGCTTTCTTT.